Listed here are 8 T cell receptor beta chains from one sample, sequenced in a study of blood T cell repertoires in COVID-19. Assay: immunoSEQ multiplex PCR; the TCRdb copy retains only in-frame clones and omits some. Found here are hundreds of thousands of clones, about 90% of them singletons; the top ten hold roughly 10%. The sequenced material came from peripheral blood. Receptor source: a woman in her 30s with COVID-19, enrolled during active disease.

The chain is built from TRBV7-9 and TRBJ1-4; 7 positions agree with TRBD1. Germline assignment: CDR1 SEHNR and CDR2 FQNEAQ (reference sequence). The trim removed 5 bases at V and 3 bases at J, leaving 6 bases unmatched. CDR3 length: 15 residues. This CDR3 is CASSADRVPNEKLFF. CDR3 coding DNA: TGTGCCAGCAGCGCCGACAGGGTTCCTAATGAAAAACTGTTTTTT.

The chain is built from TRBV7-7 and TRBJ2-2; 10 bases fit TRBD1. The germline V gene has CDR1 SSHAT and CDR2 FNYEAQ (reference sequence). This CDR3 is 15 amino acids long. CDR3 in DNA: TGTGCTAGCCGGAAGACAGGGGGCTCAGCCGGGGAGCTGTTTTTT. Translating it yields CASRKTGGSAGELFF.

V and J are TRBV12-3 or TRBV12-4 and TRBJ1-4; D not resolved. V was clipped by 6 bases and J by 8 bases, with 7 bases between them. The CDR3 contains 11 residues. The DNA for the CDR3 is TGTGCCAGCAGGACTCGGGAAAAACTGTTTTTT. Protein product: CASRTREKLFF.

V and J are TRBV5-1 and TRBJ1-1; D uncertain. V was pared by 0 bases and J by 5 bases, with 5 bases between. Germline V CDR1 and CDR2: SGHRS, YFSETQ. This CDR3 comprises 12 residues. In nucleotides, the CDR3 is TGCGCCAGCAGCTTGGTGGCAACTGAAGCTTTCTTT. Translated: CASSLVATEAFF.

The chain couples TRBV6-2 or TRBV6-3 to TRBJ2-1, with a tentative D call TRBD2 (5 bases). CDR1 is MNHEY and CDR2 is SVGEGT in the germline V gene. Trimming pared 5 bases from V and 7 bases from J, leaving 9 bases between. The CDR3 covers 12 residues. The DNA of the CDR3 is TGTGCCAGCAGTACACTAGGAAATGAGCAGTTCTTC. It translates to CASSTLGNEQFF.

This clone has just a few counts. V is TRBV7-9 and J is TRBJ2-1; 14 bases agree with TRBD2. Germline V gene sequence: CDR1 SEHNR, CDR2 FQNEAQ (reference sequence). With V trimmed by 5 bases and J by 7 bases, 4 bases remained unmatched. The CDR3 has 15 amino acids. The CDR3 is CASSKGLAGVNEQFF. In DNA, the CDR3 is TGTGCCAGCAGCAAGGGACTAGCGGGAGTAAATGAGCAGTTCTTC.

The chain recombines TRBV6-5 with TRBJ2-1; TRBD1 aligns across 9 bases. Germline trimming cut 6 bases from V and 5 bases from J; bases unmatched to any gene: 5. CDR1 and CDR2 (germline): MNHEY, SVGAGI. The CDR3 is 14 amino acids. CDR3 sequence (DNA): TGTGCCAGCAGCACTGGACAGGGGAACAATGAGCAGTTCTTC. Encoded protein: CASSTGQGNNEQFF.

The chain is built from TRBV7-9 and TRBJ2-1, with TRBD1 as a possible D gene (5 bases). This CDR3 spans 17 amino acids. V shed 0 bases and J shed 3 bases, with 15 bases lying between them. Germline CDR1 is SEHNR and CDR2 is FQNEAQ (reference sequence). CDR3 DNA sequence: TGTGCCAGCAGCTTAGCGTCGCAGGGATCGGTCTACAATGAGCAGTTCTTC. Translation: CASSLASQGSVYNEQFF.